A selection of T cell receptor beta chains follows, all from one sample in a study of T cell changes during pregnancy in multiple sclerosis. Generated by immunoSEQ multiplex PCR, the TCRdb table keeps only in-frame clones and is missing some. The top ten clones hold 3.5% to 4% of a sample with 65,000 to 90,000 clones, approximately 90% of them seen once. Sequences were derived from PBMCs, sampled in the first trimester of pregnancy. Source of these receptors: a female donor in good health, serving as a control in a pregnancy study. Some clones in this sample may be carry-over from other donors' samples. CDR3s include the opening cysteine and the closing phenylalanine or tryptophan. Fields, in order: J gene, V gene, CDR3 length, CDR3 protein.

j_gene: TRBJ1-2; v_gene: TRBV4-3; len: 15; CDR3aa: CASSQDREVYYGYTF
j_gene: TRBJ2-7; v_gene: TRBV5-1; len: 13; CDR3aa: CASSLQQGYEQYF
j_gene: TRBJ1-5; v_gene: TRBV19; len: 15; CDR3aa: CASSMGGGSNQPQHF
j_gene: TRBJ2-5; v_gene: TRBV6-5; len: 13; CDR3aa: CASRRGQGETQYF
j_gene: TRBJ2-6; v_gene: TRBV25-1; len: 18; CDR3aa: CASSELGTGPPGANVLTF
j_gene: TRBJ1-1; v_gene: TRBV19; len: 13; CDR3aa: CASSGTVNTEAFF
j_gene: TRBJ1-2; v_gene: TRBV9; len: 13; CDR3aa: CASSAGLGYGYTF
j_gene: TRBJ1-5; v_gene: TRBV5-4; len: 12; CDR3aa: CASSLDNQPQHF
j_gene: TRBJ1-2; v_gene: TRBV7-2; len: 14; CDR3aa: CASSLGTGEYGYTF
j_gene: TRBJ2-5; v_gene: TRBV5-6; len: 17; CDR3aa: CASSLELAGGRGKTQYF
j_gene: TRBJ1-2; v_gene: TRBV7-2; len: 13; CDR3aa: CASSSAGAYGYTF
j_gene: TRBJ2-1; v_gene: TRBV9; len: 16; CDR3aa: CASSASGGLLTMQQFF
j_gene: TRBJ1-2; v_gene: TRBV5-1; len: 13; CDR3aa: CASSLGQGQGYTF
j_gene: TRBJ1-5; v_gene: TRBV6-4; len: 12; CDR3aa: CARVTGCQPQHF
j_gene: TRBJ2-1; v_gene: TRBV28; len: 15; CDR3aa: CASSPPRGVYNEQFF
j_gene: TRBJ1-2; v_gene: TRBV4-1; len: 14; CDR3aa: CASSRGQPNYGYTF
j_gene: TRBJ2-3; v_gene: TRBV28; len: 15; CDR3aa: CASSTRRVSTDTQYF
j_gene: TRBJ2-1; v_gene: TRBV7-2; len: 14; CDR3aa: CASSVEQGRDEQFF
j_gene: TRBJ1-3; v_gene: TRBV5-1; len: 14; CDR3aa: CASSLASSGNTIYF
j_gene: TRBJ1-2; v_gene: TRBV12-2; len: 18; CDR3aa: CASRLATGRLLLNYGYTF
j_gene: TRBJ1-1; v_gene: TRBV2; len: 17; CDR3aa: CASRDPGTGQMNTEAFF
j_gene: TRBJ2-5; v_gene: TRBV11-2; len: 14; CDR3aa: CASSLDSFQETQYF
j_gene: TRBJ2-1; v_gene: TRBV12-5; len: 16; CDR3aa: CASGFASLNSYNEQFF
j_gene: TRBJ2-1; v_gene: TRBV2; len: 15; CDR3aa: CASVQLAGDHNEQFF
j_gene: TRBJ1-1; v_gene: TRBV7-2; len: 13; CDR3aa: CASSPDEGTEAFF
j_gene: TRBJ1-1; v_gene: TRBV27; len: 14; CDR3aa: CASSDRAGRTEAFF
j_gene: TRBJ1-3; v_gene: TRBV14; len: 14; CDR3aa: CASSPLGPGNTIYF
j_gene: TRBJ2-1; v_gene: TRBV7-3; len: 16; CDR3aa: CASSPWPSGSSDEQFF
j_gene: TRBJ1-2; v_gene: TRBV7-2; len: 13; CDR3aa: CASSFNTRAGYTF
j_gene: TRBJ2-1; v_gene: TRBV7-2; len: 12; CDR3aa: CASSLRVNEQFF
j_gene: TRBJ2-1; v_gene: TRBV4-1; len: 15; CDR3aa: CASSQSGGNYNEQFF
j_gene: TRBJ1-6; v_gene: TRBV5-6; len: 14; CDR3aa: CASSELGEFSPLHF
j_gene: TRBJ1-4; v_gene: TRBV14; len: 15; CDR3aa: CASSLWTGRNEKLFF
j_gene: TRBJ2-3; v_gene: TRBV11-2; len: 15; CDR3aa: CASSPWKGETDTQYF
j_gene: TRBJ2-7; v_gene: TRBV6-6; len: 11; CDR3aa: CASSYGGEQYF
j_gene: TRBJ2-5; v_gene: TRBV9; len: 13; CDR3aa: CASSFGVQETQYF
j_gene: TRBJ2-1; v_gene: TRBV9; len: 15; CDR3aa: CASSPPRGASPEQFF
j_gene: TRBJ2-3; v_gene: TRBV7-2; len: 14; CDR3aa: CASSLGRIEDTQYF
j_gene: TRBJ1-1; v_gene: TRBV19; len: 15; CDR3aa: CASSPTRDFYTEAFF
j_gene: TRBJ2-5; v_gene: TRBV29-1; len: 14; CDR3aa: CSVEDLEGSETQYF
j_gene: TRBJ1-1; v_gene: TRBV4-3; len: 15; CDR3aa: CASREQGEVNTEAFF
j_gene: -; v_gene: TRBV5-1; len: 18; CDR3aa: CASSLDFRLAGVPYEQYF
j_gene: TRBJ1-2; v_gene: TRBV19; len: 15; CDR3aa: CASKPGQNANYGYTF
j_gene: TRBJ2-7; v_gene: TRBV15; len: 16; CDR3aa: CATSRDLLAGTYEQYF
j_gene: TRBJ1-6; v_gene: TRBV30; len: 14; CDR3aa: CAWSGSMALSPLHF
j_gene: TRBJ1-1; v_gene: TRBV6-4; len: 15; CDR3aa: CASSDSAGGGAEAFF
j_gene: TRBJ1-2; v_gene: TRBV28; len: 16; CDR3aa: CASRPGQPLKIRGYTF
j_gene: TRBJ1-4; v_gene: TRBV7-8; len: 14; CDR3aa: CASSPRTVNEKLFF
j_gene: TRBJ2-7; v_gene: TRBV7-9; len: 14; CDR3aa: CASSLDRVNYEQYF
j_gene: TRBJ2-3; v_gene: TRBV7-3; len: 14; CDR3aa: CASSSGTEADTQYF
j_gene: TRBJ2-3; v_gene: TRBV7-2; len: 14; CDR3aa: CASRNAGGPDTQYF
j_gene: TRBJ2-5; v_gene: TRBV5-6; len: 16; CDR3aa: CASSPGLAGGPETQYF
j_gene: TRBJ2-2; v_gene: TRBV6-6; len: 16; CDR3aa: CASRSEGATNTGELFF
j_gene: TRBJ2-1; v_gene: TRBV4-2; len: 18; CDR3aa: CASSQDRGGRARVNEQFF
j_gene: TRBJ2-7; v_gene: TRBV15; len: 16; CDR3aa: CATSREPGDGAYEQYF
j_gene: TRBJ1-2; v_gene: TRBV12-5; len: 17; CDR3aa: CASGFTRGQQGYYGYTF
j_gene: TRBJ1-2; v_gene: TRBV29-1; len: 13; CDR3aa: CSVEDNGRDGYTF
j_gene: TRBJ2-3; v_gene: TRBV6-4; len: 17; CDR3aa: CASSDSNLAGRTDTQYF